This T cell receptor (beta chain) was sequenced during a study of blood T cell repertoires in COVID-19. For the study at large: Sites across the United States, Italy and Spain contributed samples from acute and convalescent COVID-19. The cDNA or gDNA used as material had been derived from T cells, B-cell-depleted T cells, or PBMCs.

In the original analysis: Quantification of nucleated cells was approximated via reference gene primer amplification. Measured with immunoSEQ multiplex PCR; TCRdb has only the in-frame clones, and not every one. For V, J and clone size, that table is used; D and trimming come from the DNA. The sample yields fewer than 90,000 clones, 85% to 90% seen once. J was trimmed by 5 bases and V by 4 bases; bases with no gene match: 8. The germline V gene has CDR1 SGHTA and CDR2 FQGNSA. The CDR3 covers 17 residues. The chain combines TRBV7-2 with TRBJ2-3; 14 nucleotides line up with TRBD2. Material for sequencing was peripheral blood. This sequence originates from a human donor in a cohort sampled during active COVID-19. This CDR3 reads CASSSGTSGSAQDTQYF. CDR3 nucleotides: TGTGCCAGCAGCTCGGGGACTAGCGGGAGTGCGCAAGATACGCAGTATTTT.